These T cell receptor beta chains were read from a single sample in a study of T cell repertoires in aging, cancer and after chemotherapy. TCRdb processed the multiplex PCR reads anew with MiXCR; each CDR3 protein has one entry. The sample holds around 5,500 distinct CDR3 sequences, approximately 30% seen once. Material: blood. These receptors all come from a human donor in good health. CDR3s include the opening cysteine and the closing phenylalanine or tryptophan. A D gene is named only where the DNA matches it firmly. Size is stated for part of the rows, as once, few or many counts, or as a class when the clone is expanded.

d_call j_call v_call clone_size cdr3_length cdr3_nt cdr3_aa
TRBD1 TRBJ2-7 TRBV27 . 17 TGTGCCAGCAGTTTAAGGGGGATCGGACAGGGTACCTACGAGCAGTACTTC CASSLRGIGQGTYEQYF
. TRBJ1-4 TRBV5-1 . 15 TGCGCCAGCAGCGTGGTTGGGAGCGGGGATGAAAAACTGTTTTTT CASSVVGSGDEKLFF
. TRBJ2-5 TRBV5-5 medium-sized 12 TGTGCCAGCAGCTTGGAAGTCGAGACCCAGTACTTC CASSLEVETQYF
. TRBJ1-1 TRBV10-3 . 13 TGTGCCATCAAGGGTCCCAGGAACACTGAAGCTTTCTTT CAIKGPRNTEAFF
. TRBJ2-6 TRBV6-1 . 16 TGTGCCAGCAGTACACGAAGCGTCTCCGGGGCCAACGTCCTGACTTTC CASSTRSVSGANVLTF
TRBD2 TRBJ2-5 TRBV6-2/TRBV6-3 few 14 TGTGCCAGCAGCGGAGGTCTAGCGGGAGTGACCCAGTACTTC CASSGGLAGVTQYF
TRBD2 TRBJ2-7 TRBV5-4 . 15 TGTGCCAGCAGCTTGGGGCGGGAGGCGACCTACGAGCAGTACTTC CASSLGREATYEQYF
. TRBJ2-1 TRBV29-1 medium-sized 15 TGCAGCGTTGAAGATTATCTAGTCGGGTACAATGAGCAGTTCTTC CSVEDYLVGYNEQFF
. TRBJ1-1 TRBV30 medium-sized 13 TGTGCCTGGAGCGGACAGCTGAACACTGAAGCTTTCTTT CAWSGQLNTEAFF
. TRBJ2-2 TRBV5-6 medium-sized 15 TGTGCCAGCAGCCGGGACATATCGAACACCGGGGAGCTGTTTTTT CASSRDISNTGELFF
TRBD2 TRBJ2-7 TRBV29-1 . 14 TGCAGCGTGGGGGGGACTAGCGGGAGTGGTGAGCAGTACTTC CSVGGTSGSGEQYF
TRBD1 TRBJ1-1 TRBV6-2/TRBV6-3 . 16 TGTGCCAGCAGCCCAGGGACAGGGTGGGCGGACACTGAAGCTTTCTTT CASSPGTGWADTEAFF
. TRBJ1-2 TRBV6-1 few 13 TGTGCCAGCAGCCCCCAGGGGAACTATGGCTACACCTTC CASSPQGNYGYTF
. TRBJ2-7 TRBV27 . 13 TGTGCCAGCAGTTTGGGTCTCTCCTACGAGCAGTACTTC CASSLGLSYEQYF
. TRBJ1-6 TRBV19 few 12 TGTGCCAGTAGTAAGGAGAATTCACCCCTCCACTTT CASSKENSPLHF
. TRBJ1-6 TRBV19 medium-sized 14 TGTGCCAGTAGTATTACAGGGAAGAGGTCACCCCTCCACTTT CASSITGKRSPLHF
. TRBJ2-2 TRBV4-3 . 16 TGCGCCAGCAGCCAAGGGGGCATCACGAACACCGGGGAGCTGTTTTTT CASSQGGITNTGELFF
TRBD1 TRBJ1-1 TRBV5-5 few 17 TGTGCCAGCAGCTTGAGTGGGACAGGGGCAAGGAACACTGAAGCTTTCTTT CASSLSGTGARNTEAFF
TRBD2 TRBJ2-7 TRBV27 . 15 TGTGCCAGCAGTTTTGCTAGCGGGAGCCCCTACGAGCAGTACTTC CASSFASGSPYEQYF
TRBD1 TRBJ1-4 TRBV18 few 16 TGTGCCAGCTCACCACCGGGCGGACAGGGAGGTGAAAAACTGTTTTTT CASSPPGGQGGEKLFF
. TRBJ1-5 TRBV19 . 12 TGTGCCAGTGGCCATCAGAATCAGCCCCAGCATTTT CASGHQNQPQHF
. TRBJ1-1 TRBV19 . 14 TGTGCCAGCCTGGGAAGGGATGGGTACACTGAAGCTTTCTTT CASLGRDGYTEAFF
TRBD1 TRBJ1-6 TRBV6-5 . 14 TGTGCCAGCAGCCCCGGGACAGTTAATTCACCCCTCCACTTT CASSPGTVNSPLHF
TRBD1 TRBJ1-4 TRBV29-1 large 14 TGCAGCGTGGGGGAGGGGACAGCTAATGAAAAACTGTTTTTT CSVGEGTANEKLFF
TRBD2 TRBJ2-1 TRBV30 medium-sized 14 TGTGCCTGGAGTGCTAGCGGAGCCTACAATGAGCAGTTCTTC CAWSASGAYNEQFF
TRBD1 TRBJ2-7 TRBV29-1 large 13 TGCAGCGTTGAAGGGACAGGCAACTACGAGCAGTACTTC CSVEGTGNYEQYF
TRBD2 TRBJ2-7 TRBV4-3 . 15 TGCGCCAGCAGCCGGTCTAGCGGACTTTCCTACGAGCAGTACTTC CASSRSSGLSYEQYF
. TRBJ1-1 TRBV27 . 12 TGTGCCAGCAGTTTGGGGGGGGGAGCAGCTTTCTTT CASSLGGGAAFF
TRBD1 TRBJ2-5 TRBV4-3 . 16 TGCGCCAGCAGCCAAGATTGGGCAGGGGGCTGGGAGACCCAGTACTTC CASSQDWAGGWETQYF
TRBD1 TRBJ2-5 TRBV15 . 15 TGTGCCACCAGCAGAGGTCAGGGGGCTGGGGAGACCCAGTACTTC CATSRGQGAGETQYF
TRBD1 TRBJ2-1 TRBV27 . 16 TGTGCCAGCAGTGGACGGGACAGGGGTTCCTACAATGAGCAGTTCTTC CASSGRDRGSYNEQFF
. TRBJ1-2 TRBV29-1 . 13 TGCAGCGTTGTGTCTGGGACTGGGTATGGCTACACCTTC CSVVSGTGYGYTF
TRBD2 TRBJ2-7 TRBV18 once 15 TGTGCCAGTTCATCCCGACTAGCGGGCAATCACGAGCAGTACTTC CASSSRLAGNHEQYF
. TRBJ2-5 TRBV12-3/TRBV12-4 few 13 TGTGCCAGCAGTTTCTCTCTCCAAGAGACCCAGTACTTC CASSFSLQETQYF
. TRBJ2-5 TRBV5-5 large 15 TGTGCCAGCAGCTTTCGGCAGGGGCTAGCAGAGACCCAGTACTTC CASSFRQGLAETQYF
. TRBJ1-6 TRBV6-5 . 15 TGTGCCAGCAGTGTCACGGGGGGCGATAATTCACCCCTCCACTTT CASSVTGGDNSPLHF
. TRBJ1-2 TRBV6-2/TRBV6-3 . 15 TGTGCCAGCAGTTCGGGAGACAGGTTTTTCTATGGCTACACCTTC CASSSGDRFFYGYTF
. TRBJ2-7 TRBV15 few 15 TGTGCCACCAGCAGGGAAGGGTCCGGAGCCTACGAGCAGTACTTC CATSREGSGAYEQYF
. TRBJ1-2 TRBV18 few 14 TGTGCCAGCTCACCGGCAGGGTCACGCTATGGCTACACCTTC CASSPAGSRYGYTF
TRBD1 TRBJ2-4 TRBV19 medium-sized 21 TGTGCCAGTAGTATCCTAGGTTGGGGGACAGGGGGCGAGGAGACCAAAAACATTCAGTACTTC CASSILGWGTGGEETKNIQYF
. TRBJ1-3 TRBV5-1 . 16 TGCGCCAGCAGCGTCCCACAGGGTCCCCCTGGAAACACCATATATTTT CASSVPQGPPGNTIYF
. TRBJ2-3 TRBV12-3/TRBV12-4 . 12 TGTGCCAGCAGGAGGGGGAAGAATACGCAGTATTTT CASRRGKNTQYF
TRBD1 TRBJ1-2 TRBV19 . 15 TGTGCCAGTAGTAACCCCTGGGACAGGGACTATGGCTACACCTTC CASSNPWDRDYGYTF
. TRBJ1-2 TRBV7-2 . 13 TGTGCCAGCAGCTTCGGGACTTCGCGCGGCTACACCTTC CASSFGTSRGYTF
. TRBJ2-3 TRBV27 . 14 TGTGCCAGCAGTTTATCTGGGCCAAGAGATACGCAGTATTTT CASSLSGPRDTQYF
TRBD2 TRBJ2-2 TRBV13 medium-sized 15 TGTGCCAGCAGCTTAGAAGCGGGAATCACCGGGGAGCTGTTTTTT CASSLEAGITGELFF
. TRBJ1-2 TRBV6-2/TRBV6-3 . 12 TGTGCCATCTCCCTACGGGACTATGGCTACACCTTC CAISLRDYGYTF